Each of the 10 T cell receptor beta chains below was sequenced from the same sample in a study of T cell responses to AZD1222 COVID-19 vaccine. Repertoires were generated with immunoSEQ multiplex PCR, while TCRdb's copy carries only in-frame clones and drops some. The table lists about 100,000 clones, 88% of them singletons. Specimen: peripheral blood, collected on day 0 of AZD1222 vaccination. The receptors stem from an adult in good health.

The genes are TRBV20-1 and TRBJ2-1; TRBD2 aligns across 10 bases. The ends lost 3 bases at V and 8 bases at J; junction bases unmatched: 7. Germline values: CDR1 DFQATT, CDR2 SNEGSKA (reference sequence). CDR3 length: 14 amino acids. CDR3 amino acids: CSASRLAGVHEQFF. The CDR3 DNA is TGCAGTGCTAGTAGGCTAGCGGGAGTTCATGAGCAGTTCTTC.

This chain joins TRBV4-3 and TRBJ2-5; TRBD2 is a possible D gene (7 bases). The germline gives CDR1 LGHNA, CDR2 YSLEER. This CDR3 contains 15 residues. With 0 bases removed from V and 6 bases from J, the gap between germline ends came to 14 bases. For the CDR3, the DNA is TGCGCCAGCAGCCAAGATACGGGGGGCCGGAAGACCCAGTACTTC. It is translated as CASSQDTGGRKTQYF.

V is TRBV30 and J is TRBJ2-3; the D is unclear. This CDR3 is 12 amino acids long. Germline CDR1 and CDR2: GTSNPN and SVGIG (reference sequence). V was cut by 4 bases and J by 7 bases, with 12 bases left in between. The CDR3 region has the DNA TGTGCCTGGAATCCCGACTCAAATACGCAGTATTTT. Its translation: CAWNPDSNTQYF.

This clone came up a few times. The chain couples TRBV6-1 to TRBJ2-5; D may match TRBD1 or TRBD2 (5 bases each). The CDR3 covers 14 residues. Germline-derived CDR1 and CDR2 are MNHNS and SASEGT. The V gene lost 2 bases and the J gene lost 5 bases, with 12 bases spanning the gap. CDR3 sequence reads: CASSEWSGTETQYF. The CDR3 coding sequence is TGTGCCAGCAGTGAATGGTCGGGGACCGAGACCCAGTACTTC.

The chain employs TRBV18 and TRBJ2-2, with D tentatively TRBD1 (5 bases). Per germline, CDR1 KGHSH and CDR2 LQKENI. CDR3 size: 14 residues. Between the trimmed V and J ends, which lost 5 bases and 3 bases, there was a span of 10 bases. The CDR3 DNA reads TGTGCCAGCTCAACGAGCAGGGACACCGGGGAGCTGTTTTTT. This encodes CASSTSRDTGELFF.

This chain joins TRBV7-3 and TRBJ1-2; possible D gene TRBD1, 6 bases. Trimming left V 2 bases short and J 6 bases short, with 10 bases between. The germline CDR1 and CDR2 sequences are SGHTA and FQGTGA. This CDR3 comprises 13 residues. CDR3 protein: CASSLAGQNGYTF. CDR3 nucleotide sequence: TGTGCCAGCAGCTTAGCTGGACAGAATGGCTACACCTTC.

The gene calls are TRBV5-5 and TRBJ2-7; 7 bases agree with TRBD1. The CDR3 length is 12 residues. J was trimmed by 5 bases and V by 1 base; bases with no gene match: 0. The germline V gene has CDR1 SGHKS and CDR2 YYEKEE (reference sequence). The CDR3 is CASSLTGDEQYF. The CDR3 region has the DNA TGTGCCAGCAGCTTGACAGGGGACGAGCAGTACTTC.

This clone has a single count. The chain is built from TRBV14 and TRBJ2-3; D call uncertain. V dropped 1 base and J dropped 2 bases, with 7 bases sitting between them. Germline CDR1 SGHDN, CDR2 FVKESK. The CDR3 extends over 14 amino acids. The CDR3 is CASSQGRVTDTQYF. In nucleotides, the CDR3 is TGTGCCAGCAGCCAAGGTCGGGTCACAGATACGCAGTATTTT.

J is TRBJ2-5 and V is TRBV19; 10 bases match TRBD1. The trim removed 4 bases at V and 5 bases at J, leaving 7 bases unmatched. The CDR3 totals 15 residues. The germline CDR1 and CDR2 sequences are LNHDA and SQIVND (reference sequence). The CDR3 is CASSTTGQGRETQYF. In nucleotides, the CDR3 is TGTGCCAGTAGTACTACGGGACAGGGGAGGGAGACCCAGTACTTC.

The chain carries TRBV28 and TRBJ2-1; the D gene is possibly TRBD1 (5 bases). Germline loops: CDR1 MDHEN, CDR2 SYDVKM. V lost 6 bases, J lost 4 bases, and 10 bases lay in between. There are 13 residues in the CDR3. The CDR3 bases are TGTGCCAGCAGGCAGGGCCTGTACAATGAGCAGTTCTTC. Protein: CASRQGLYNEQFF.